The clone carrying this T cell receptor beta chain was seen more than once but under ten times. Its specificity is unknown. The junction does not match germline at one end; this may be a read error. This entry comes from a study of blood T cells in healthy people across ages. Study conclusions and caveats: TCR beta diversity tracked closely with naive T cell percentage.

The CDR3 runs 13 residues. Germline V CDR1 and CDR2: LGHDT, YNNKEL (reference sequence). It was with a sample-barcoded 5' primer and a J-beta primer mix that a second PCR of roughly 6 to 12 cycles was run. Each CDR3 protein gets one entry after TCRdb re-called the 5' RACE reads with MiXCR. Of 660,000 or so distinct CDR3 sequences in the sample, about 53% were seen once. The rearrangement links TRBV3-1 to TRBJ2-7; the match to TRBD1 covers 8 bases. The receptor was derived from a man in his sixties in good health. Sequenced: blood. The CDR3 nucleotides read TGTGCCGGCAGCCGGACAGGGCCCTACGAGCAGTACTTC. This codes for CAGSRTGPYEQYF.